Below are 21 T cell receptor beta chains sequenced from a single sample in a study of T cells after yellow fever vaccination. TCRdb re-called the 5' RACE reads with MiXCR, one entry per CDR3 protein. The sample consists of 300,000 to 400,000 distinct CDR3 sequences, 8% to 10% of them appearing once. The sample in question was PBMCs, obtained on the day of the first yellow fever vaccination. These receptors were taken from a man between 18 and 29 years old who received the YFV17D yellow fever vaccine.

This clonotype was seen repeatedly, ten times or more. The J gene is TRBJ1-1, the V gene TRBV6-5, with D unresolved. The V gene's germline CDR1 is MNHEY and CDR2 SVGAGI. The CDR3 has 13 amino acids. Trimming shortened V by 2 bases and J by 8 bases, and 12 bases separated the two germline ends. For the CDR3, the DNA is TGTGCCAGCAGTTACGCCGCTATTGGGGAAGCTTTCTTT. This translates into CASSYAAIGEAFF.

The V gene is TRBV6-1, the J gene TRBJ1-4, with D possibly being TRBD1 (5 bases). The V and J ends lost 6 bases and 8 bases respectively, with 16 bases between them. Germline lookup yields CDR1 MNHNS and CDR2 SASEGT. This CDR3 comprises 14 residues. CDR3 in DNA: TGTGCCAGCAGACAAACGGGGGGGAGAGAAAAACTGTTTTTT. Translation gives CASRQTGGREKLFF.

This clonotype was seen more than once but under ten times. The rearrangement joins TRBV20-1 to TRBJ2-7; D gene ambiguous. The ends were cut back, 6 bases at V and 2 bases at J, with 14 bases in the middle. The CDR3 is made up of 13 amino acids. Germline V gives CDR1 DFQATT, CDR2 SNEGSKA (reference sequence). The CDR3 protein is CSASTPSTYEQYF. CDR3 nucleotides: TGCAGTGCGAGCACACCCTCGACCTACGAGCAGTACTTC.

This sequence joins TRBV28 and TRBJ2-7, with D possibly TRBD2 on 7 matching bases. Germline lookup yields CDR1 MDHEN and CDR2 SYDVKM. The CDR3 sequence is 14 residues long. The V end lost 8 bases, the J end lost 4 bases, and 18 bases lay between the germline ends. CDR3 sequence: CASHGRGARYEQYV. The CDR3 DNA reads as TGTGCCAGCCATGGCCGGGGGGCCCGATACGAGCAGTACGTC.

This clonotype was seen a few times. The chain joins TRBV15 to TRBJ2-5; 9 nucleotides align to TRBD2. This CDR3 has 17 amino acids. V trimming: 3 bases; J trimming: 2 bases; junction bases outside the gene matches: 10. Germline V CDR1 and CDR2: LNHNV, YYDKDF (reference sequence). The CDR3 loop reads CATSRSGTSINQETQYF. CDR3 nucleotide sequence: TGTGCCACCAGCAGGTCCGGGACTAGCATAAATCAAGAGACCCAGTACTTC.

The chain recombines TRBV5-1 with TRBJ1-1; D gene ambiguous. CDR3 length: 13 amino acids. V dropped 0 bases and J dropped 5 bases, with 8 bases sitting between them. Germline loops: CDR1 SGHRS, CDR2 YFSETQ. CDR3 sequence: CASSLEKGTEAFF. The CDR3 DNA reads as TGCGCCAGCAGCTTGGAAAAAGGGACTGAAGCTTTCTTT.

The V and J genes are TRBV11-2 and TRBJ1-2; TRBD1 matches at 9 bases. CDR1 is SGHAT, CDR2 FQNNGV, per germline. J lost 4 bases, V lost 0 bases, and 6 bases had no gene match. This CDR3 comprises 16 residues. The CDR3 loop is CASSLDSGTGTYGYTF. In DNA form, the CDR3 reads TGTGCCAGCAGCTTAGATTCGGGGACAGGGACCTATGGCTACACCTTC.

The rearrangement links TRBV18 to TRBJ2-6; D ambiguous. V lost 2 bases and J lost 0, with 8 bases in between. The CDR3 runs to 16 residues. Germline CDR1 reads KGHSH; CDR2 reads LQKENI. Here the CDR3 reads CASSPLDYSGANVLTF. The CDR3 nucleotides read TGTGCCAGCTCACCATTGGATTACTCTGGGGCCAACGTCCTGACTTTC.

This rearrangement joins TRBV20-1 to TRBJ2-1, with D unclear. Trimming stripped 6 bases from V and 0 bases from J, with 9 bases between. This CDR3 comprises 13 residues. The germline V gene encodes CDR1 DFQATT and CDR2 SNEGSKA (reference sequence). The CDR3 protein is CSAKSDSYNEQFF. CDR3 coding DNA: TGCAGTGCAAAATCAGACTCCTACAATGAGCAGTTCTTC.

This clonotype was seen a few times. The chain combines TRBV14 with TRBJ2-5, with D perhaps given as TRBD1 or TRBD2 (5 bases each). This CDR3 has 15 residues. Trimming removed 5 bases at V and 2 bases at J, with 15 bases between. CDR1 is SGHDN, CDR2 FVKESK, per germline. CDR3 residues: CASSSGLGPQETQYF. The CDR3 coding sequence is TGTGCCAGCAGCTCGGGCCTGGGACCACAAGAGACCCAGTACTTC.

The CDR3 region is CATSRDLGLYYNEQFF. DNA of the CDR3: TGTGCCACCAGCAGAGATTTGGGACTATACTACAATGAGCAGTTCTTC. This chain joins TRBV15 and TRBJ2-1; 7 positions match TRBD2. This CDR3 region has 16 residues. Germline values: CDR1 LNHNV, CDR2 YYDKDF (reference sequence). J gave up 3 bases and V 0 bases, and 5 bases lay outside the gene matches.

This clonotype showed up just a few times. The chain's CDR3 is CASSSTSGGLSYNEQFF. CDR3 sequence (DNA): TGTGCCAGCAGCTCTACTAGCGGGGGGCTCTCCTACAATGAGCAGTTCTTC. The rearrangement links TRBV7-9 to TRBJ2-1; 12 positions match TRBD2. V dropped 4 bases and J dropped 0; count of bases not matched to a gene: 4. The CDR3 sequence is 17 residues long. Germline loops: CDR1 SEHNR, CDR2 FQNEAQ (reference sequence).

This clonotype was seen a handful of times. This chain links TRBV6-6 with TRBJ2-5; no reliable D call. This CDR3 comprises 20 residues. Trimming cost V 0 bases and J 0 bases, with 23 bases left between them. Germline V lookup: CDR1 MNHNY, CDR2 SVGAGI (reference sequence). The CDR3 region has the DNA TGTGCCAGCAGTTACTCGGTTCAGTTTCGTACCCCAGTCAACCAAGAGACCCAGTACTTC. Amino acid sequence: CASSYSVQFRTPVNQETQYF.

This clonotype appeared a few times. This chain uses TRBV5-1 with TRBJ2-5, with TRBD1 identical over 7 bases. V was clipped by 4 bases and J by 5 bases; unmatched bases: 11. Germline values: CDR1 SGHRS, CDR2 YFSETQ. This CDR3 comprises 15 residues. CDR3 sequence: CASSPGQVPTETQYF. DNA for the CDR3: TGCGCCAGCAGCCCTGGACAGGTCCCCACGGAGACCCAGTACTTC.

This clonotype has a count of ten or more. The chain links TRBV29-1 to TRBJ2-1, with D tentatively TRBD1 (6 bases). The CDR3 spans 18 residues. V shed 6 bases and J shed 0 bases, with 24 bases lying between them. Germline values: CDR1 SQVTM, CDR2 ANQGSEA. DNA of the CDR3: TGCAGCGTGCCTAACGGCAGGGGTCTTCCGAGCTCCTACAATGAGCAGTTCTTC. This codes for CSVPNGRGLPSSYNEQFF.

The chain couples TRBV14 to TRBJ1-4, with 9 bases lining up with TRBD1. J lost 3 bases, V lost 3 bases, and 2 bases had no gene match. The CDR3 totals 15 residues. In germline, CDR1 is SGHDN, CDR2 FVKESK. CDR3 in amino acids: CASSQDRGANEKLFF. The CDR3 bases are TGTGCCAGCAGCCAGGACAGGGGCGCTAATGAAAAACTGTTTTTT. Filled out from reference TRBV14 and TRBJ1-4, the complete variable domain reads EAGVTQFPSHSVIEKGQTVTLRCDPISGHDNLYWYRRVMGKEIKFLLHFVKESKQDESGMPNNRFLAERTGGTYSTLKVQPAELEDSGVYFCASSQDRGANEKLFFGSGTQLSVL.

J is TRBJ2-5 and V is TRBV11-2; D remains ambiguous. V gave up 2 bases and J gave up 1 base, with 5 bases separating them. Germline V gene lookup returns CDR1 SGHAT and CDR2 FQNNGV. The CDR3 has 13 residues. CDR3 coding DNA: TGTGCCAGCAGCTTAAAGGTCCAAGAGACCCAGTACTTC. Translated, it gives CASSLKVQETQYF.

The V gene is TRBV9, the J gene TRBJ2-3; 7 bases line up with TRBD2. CDR1 is SGDLS and CDR2 is YYNGEE in the germline V gene. The CDR3 contains 16 residues. The V and J ends lost 0 bases and 7 bases, in that order; junction bases with no gene match: 11. The CDR3 nucleotides are TGTGCCAGCAGCGTAGGCGGTAGCGGGCGTCCGCATACGCAGTATTTT. Residues: CASSVGGSGRPHTQYF.

This rearrangement joins TRBV12-3 or TRBV12-4 to TRBJ2-7; D might be TRBD2 (6 bases). V was pared by 8 bases and J by 3 bases, with 14 bases between. CDR3 length: 13 residues. The CDR3 reads CASGSGTYYEQYF. The DNA for the CDR3 is TGTGCCAGCGGGTCAGGGACTTACTACGAGCAGTACTTC.

V and J are TRBV7-2 and TRBJ2-3; 11 positions agree with TRBD2. CDR1 is SGHTA and CDR2 is FQGNSA in the germline V gene. The CDR3 runs to 14 residues. Trimming at V came to 2 bases and at J to 11 bases, leaving 6 bases not matched to a gene. CDR3 region: CASSLYGLAGRQYF. The CDR3 bases are TGTGCCAGCAGCTTATACGGACTAGCGGGCCGGCAGTATTTT. The full variable domain, with the rest looked up from reference TRBV7-2 and TRBJ2-3, is GAGVSQSPSNKVTEKGKDVELRCDPISGHTALYWYRQSLGQGLEFLIYFQGNSAPDKSGLPSDRFSAERTGGSVSTLTIQRTQQEDSAVYLCASSLYGLAGRQYFGPGTRLTVL.

This clonotype was counted between two and nine times. The gene calls are TRBV5-6 and TRBJ1-4; D might be TRBD1 (5 bases). The CDR3 runs 15 residues. Germline lookup yields CDR1 SGHDT and CDR2 YYEEEE. Trimming took 1 base from V and 7 from J, leaving 14 bases between them. CDR3 sequence: CASSLIRPGTEKLFF. The CDR3, as DNA: TGTGCCAGCAGCTTGATTCGTCCGGGGACTGAAAAACTGTTTTTT.